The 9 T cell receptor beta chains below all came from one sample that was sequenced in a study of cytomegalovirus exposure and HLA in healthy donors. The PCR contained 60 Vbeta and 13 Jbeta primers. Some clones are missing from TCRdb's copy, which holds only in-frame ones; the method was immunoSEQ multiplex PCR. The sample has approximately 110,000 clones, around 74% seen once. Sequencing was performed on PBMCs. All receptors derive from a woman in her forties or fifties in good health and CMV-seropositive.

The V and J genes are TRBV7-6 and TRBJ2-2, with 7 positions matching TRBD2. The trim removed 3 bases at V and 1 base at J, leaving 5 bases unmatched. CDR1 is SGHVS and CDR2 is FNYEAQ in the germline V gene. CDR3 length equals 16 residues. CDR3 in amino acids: CASSLRAGQNTGELFF. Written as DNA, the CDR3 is TGTGCCAGCAGCTTGCGAGCGGGGCAGAACACCGGGGAGCTGTTTTTT.

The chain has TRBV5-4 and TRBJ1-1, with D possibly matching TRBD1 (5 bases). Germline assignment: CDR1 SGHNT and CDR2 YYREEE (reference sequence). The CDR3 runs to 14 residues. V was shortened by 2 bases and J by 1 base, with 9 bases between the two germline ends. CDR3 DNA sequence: TGTGCCAGCAGCTTTGCAGGGCCGAACACTGAAGCTTTCTTT. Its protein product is CASSFAGPNTEAFF.

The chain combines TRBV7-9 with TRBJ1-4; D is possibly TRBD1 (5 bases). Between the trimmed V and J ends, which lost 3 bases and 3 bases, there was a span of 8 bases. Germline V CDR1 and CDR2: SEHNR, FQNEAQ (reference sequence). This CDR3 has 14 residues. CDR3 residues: CASSFQGSNEKLFF. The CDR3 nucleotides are TGTGCCAGCAGCTTTCAGGGATCTAATGAAAAACTGTTTTTT.

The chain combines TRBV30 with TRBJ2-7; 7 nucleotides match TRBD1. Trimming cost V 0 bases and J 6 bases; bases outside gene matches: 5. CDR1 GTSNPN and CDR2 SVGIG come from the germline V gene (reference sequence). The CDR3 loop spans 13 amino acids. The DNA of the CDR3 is TGTGCCTGGAGTGTACAGGGGTATGGCGAGCAGTACTTC. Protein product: CAWSVQGYGEQYF.

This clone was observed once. CDR3 in amino acids: CASSSIQGRRDNEQFF. Here the CDR3 DNA reads TGTGCCAGCAGCTCTATTCAGGGGCGGCGTGACAATGAGCAGTTCTTC. The V call is TRBV5-6, the J call TRBJ2-1; weak D call: TRBD1 (6 bases). The CDR3 covers 16 residues. V lost 3 bases to trimming and J lost 5 bases, with 18 bases between them. Germline V lookup: CDR1 SGHDT, CDR2 YYEEEE.

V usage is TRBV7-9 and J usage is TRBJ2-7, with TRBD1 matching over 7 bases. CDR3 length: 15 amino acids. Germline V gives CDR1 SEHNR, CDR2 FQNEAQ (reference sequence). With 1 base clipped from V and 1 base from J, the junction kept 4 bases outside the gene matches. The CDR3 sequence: CASSLGGQLSYEQYF. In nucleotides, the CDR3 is TGTGCCAGCAGCTTAGGGGGACAGCTTTCCTACGAGCAGTACTTC.

The chain's CDR3 is CASSLGLAGASTDTQYF. CDR3 DNA sequence: TGTGCCAGCAGCTTAGGCCTAGCGGGGGCTTCCACAGATACGCAGTATTTT. This rearrangement joins TRBV7-2 to TRBJ2-3; 10 bases fit TRBD2. Per the germline V gene, CDR1 is SGHTA and CDR2 is FQGNSA. The V gene end was trimmed by 1 base and the J gene end by 2 bases; junction bases not matched to a gene: 6. CDR3 size: 17 residues.

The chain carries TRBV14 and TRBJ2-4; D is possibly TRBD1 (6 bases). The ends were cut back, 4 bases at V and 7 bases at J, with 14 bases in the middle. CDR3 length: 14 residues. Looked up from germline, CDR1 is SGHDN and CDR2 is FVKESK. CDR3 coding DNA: TGTGCCAGCAGCCCCGGGACAATGGGGAACATTCAGTACTTC. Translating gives CASSPGTMGNIQYF.

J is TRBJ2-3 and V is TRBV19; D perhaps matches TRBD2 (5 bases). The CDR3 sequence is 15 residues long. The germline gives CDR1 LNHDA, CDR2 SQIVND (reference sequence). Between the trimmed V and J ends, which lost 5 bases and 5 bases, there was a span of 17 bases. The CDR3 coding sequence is TGTGCCAGTAGTCCCGTCGCGGGTGCAAGAGATACGCAGTATTTT. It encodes CASSPVAGARDTQYF.